The present entry profiles one T cell receptor (beta chain) with its context. What it binds is not known. This specimen belongs to a study of immune cell composition in non-small cell lung cancer. The germline gives CDR1 SGHTA, CDR2 FQGNSA. CDR3 size: 14 residues. J gave up 4 bases and V 5 bases, and 5 bases lay outside the gene matches. Normal lung sampling was at least 3 cm from the tumour, as distant as possible. Template was genomic DNA from frozen, unsorted single-cell suspensions. The method was immunoSEQ multiplex PCR; TCRdb's version includes in-frame clones alone and lacks a portion of them. This table holds about 6,100 clones, 60% to 85% found once. The study's findings and limits: Tumour-associated clones >0.5% occurred in 25% to 35% of adenocarcinomas, about 69% of squamous.

The rearrangement uses TRBV7-2 and TRBJ1-5, with TRBD1 identical over 7 bases. The clonotype comes from a human donor with non-small cell lung cancer. Sample: non-adjacent lung tissue. The chain's CDR3 is CASSPRDSNQPQHF. The CDR3 DNA follows: TGTGCCAGCAGCCCCCGGGACAGTAATCAGCCCCAGCATTTT. Full variable domain (outside the CDR3, taken from reference TRBV7-2 and TRBJ1-5): GAGVSQSPSNKVTEKGKDVELRCDPISGHTALYWYRQSLGQGLEFLIYFQGNSAPDKSGLPSDRFSAERTGGSVSTLTIQRTQQEDSAVYLCASSPRDSNQPQHFGDGTRLSIL.